Shown below are 20 T cell receptor beta chains from a single sample sequenced in a study of cytomegalovirus exposure and HLA in healthy donors. PCR primers comprised 60 Vbeta and 13 Jbeta primers. TCRdb keeps only in-frame clones here, not all; method: immunoSEQ multiplex PCR. Of 150,000 to 200,000 clones in the sample, about 81% were seen once. Sequencing used PBMCs. These receptors all come from a woman between 18 and 30 years old in good health and CMV-seronegative.

This clone was detected only a few times. V usage is TRBV7-6 and J usage is TRBJ1-1, with a tentative D call TRBD1 (6 bases). V lost 5 bases to trimming and J lost 2 bases, with 24 bases between them. CDR1 is SGHVS and CDR2 is FNYEAQ in the germline V gene. The CDR3 consists of 18 residues. CDR3 region: CASSPQQGTQRINTEAFF. The CDR3 DNA reads TGTGCCAGCAGCCCTCAACAGGGAACTCAGAGGATCAACACTGAAGCTTTCTTT. The variable domain in full, with the rest retrieved from reference TRBV7-6 and TRBJ1-1, is GAGVSQSPRYKVTKRGQDVALRCDPISGHVSLYWYRQALGQGPEFLTYFNYEAQQDKSGLPNDRFSAERPEGSISTLTIQRTEQRDSAMYRCASSPQQGTQRINTEAFFGQGTRLTVV.

V gene TRBV5-4 combines with J gene TRBJ2-3; D is perhaps TRBD2 (5 bases). CDR1 and CDR2 from the germline V gene are SGHNT and YYREEE (reference sequence). The V end was cut by 3 bases, the J end by 4 bases, with 9 bases between. The CDR3 has 13 amino acids. The CDR3 DNA reads TGTGCCAGCAGCTCTATGGAGGCAGATACGCAGTATTTT. This translates into CASSSMEADTQYF.

This clone came up once. V usage is TRBV7-3 and J usage is TRBJ2-3, with 8 bases matching TRBD1. The CDR3 covers 15 residues. Germline CDR1 SGHTA, CDR2 FQGTGA. V was pared by 5 bases and J by 1 base, with 5 bases of the junction left unmatched. The CDR3 protein is CASSATGARTDTQYF. The CDR3 region has the DNA TGTGCCAGCAGCGCGACAGGGGCCCGCACAGATACGCAGTATTTT.

This chain links TRBV6-1 with TRBJ2-5; D unclear. Germline V CDR1 and CDR2: MNHNS, SASEGT. CDR3 length: 16 amino acids. Trimming took off 4 bases at V and 4 bases at J, with 19 bases between the two ends. CDR3 sequence (DNA): TGTGCCAGCAGTGGTTCAGGTACAATGGTTGGAGAGACCCAGTACTTC. Translation: CASSGSGTMVGETQYF.

V gene TRBV9 combines with J gene TRBJ1-2; D is ambiguous. The germline V gene has CDR1 SGDLS and CDR2 YYNGEE. The V and J ends lost 0 bases and 6 bases respectively, with 9 bases between them. This CDR3 has 13 residues. The chain's CDR3 is CASSVGRGNGYTF. The DNA of the CDR3 is TGTGCCAGCAGCGTAGGGAGAGGGAATGGCTACACCTTC.

This clone came up a few times. The chain links TRBV5-8 to TRBJ2-7; 8 bases agree with TRBD2. With 4 bases clipped from V and 0 bases from J, the junction kept 3 bases outside the gene matches. Germline V gives CDR1 SGHTS, CDR2 YDEGEE. The CDR3 runs 14 residues. The CDR3 bases are TGTGCCAGCAGCCGCCGGGGGGGCTCCTACGAGCAGTACTTC. Its translation is CASSRRGGSYEQYF. The variable domain in full, with the rest retrieved from reference TRBV5-8 and TRBJ2-7, is EAGVTQSPTHLIKTRGQQATLRCSPISGHTSVYWYQQALGLGLQFLLWYDEGEERNRGNFPPRFSGRQFPNYSSELNVNALELEDSALYLCASSRRGGSYEQYFGPGTRLTVT.

This clone has more than one count but fewer than ten. This rearrangement joins TRBV19 to TRBJ2-5; no clear D. The assigned J gene may be wrong: the sequence end matches TRBJ2-7 better. CDR3 length: 13 residues. The V gene's germline CDR1 is LNHDA and CDR2 SQIVND (reference sequence). The CDR3 region is CASSIGEAYEQYF. DNA for the CDR3: TGTGCCAGTAGTATAGGCGAGGCCTACGAGCAGTACTTC.

In DNA form, the CDR3 reads TGTGCCAGCAGCAAGACAGGGAGCAATCAGCCCCAGCATTTT. It translates to CASSKTGSNQPQHF. This rearrangement joins TRBV5-6 to TRBJ1-5; TRBD1 aligns across 7 bases. The CDR3 covers 14 residues. V lost 4 bases to trimming and J lost 1 base; unmatched junction nucleotides: 2. The germline CDR1 and CDR2 sequences are SGHDT and YYEEEE.

This chain connects TRBV27 to TRBJ1-2, with a possible D match to TRBD1 (5 bases). The CDR3 extends over 17 amino acids. Germline-derived CDR1 and CDR2 are MNHEY and SMNVEV (reference sequence). Trimming shortened V by 5 bases and J by 4 bases, and 23 bases separated the two germline ends. CDR3 nucleotide sequence: TGTGCCAGCAGTCACCTCGAGGGCCGGGGGAACAGCTATGGCTACACCTTC. Encoded protein: CASSHLEGRGNSYGYTF.

The chain links TRBV15 to TRBJ2-7; D call uncertain. The CDR3 runs 14 residues. CDR1 LNHNV and CDR2 YYDKDF come from the germline V gene (reference sequence). V lost 1 base to trimming and J lost 0 bases, with 7 bases between them. The CDR3 bases are TGTGCCACCAGCAGAGCAGTGCTCTCCTACGAGCAGTACTTC. Translated, it gives CATSRAVLSYEQYF.

The genes are TRBV11-2 and TRBJ2-5; 11 positions agree with TRBD2. The end of the DNA fits TRBJ2-7 better, so the J call may be wrong. CDR1 is SGHAT and CDR2 is FQNNGV in the germline V gene. The CDR3 runs 12 residues. CDR3 amino acids: CASALAGGEQYF. CDR3 coding DNA: TGTGCCAGCGCCCTAGCGGGAGGCGAGCAGTACTTC.

This chain uses TRBV6-5 with TRBJ2-7; 8 nucleotides line up with TRBD1. The length of the CDR3 is 15 residues. Trimming cost V 5 bases and J 4 bases; bases outside gene matches: 10. The germline V gene has CDR1 MNHEY and CDR2 SVGAGI. The CDR3 region has the DNA TGTGCCAGCAGTGGAGGACAGGGCCTGGAATACGAGCAGTACTTC. Amino acid sequence: CASSGGQGLEYEQYF.

This chain joins TRBV29-1 and TRBJ1-1; TRBD1 aligns across 8 bases. This CDR3 spans 15 amino acids. V lost 6 bases, J lost 4 bases, and 13 bases stayed unmatched. Germline V CDR1 and CDR2: SQVTM, ANQGSEA. CDR3 bases: TGCAGCGTCGCGCAGCGACAGGGGAAGGGCACTGAAGCTTTCTTT. This translates into CSVAQRQGKGTEAFF.

This chain joins TRBV18 and TRBJ1-3; 12 bases line up with TRBD1. V lost 3 bases to trimming and J lost 3 bases; unmatched junction nucleotides: 3. Germline loops: CDR1 KGHSH, CDR2 LQKENI. This CDR3 is 16 amino acids long. The DNA of the CDR3 is TGTGCCAGCTCACCGTGGGACAGGGGGCTTGGAAACACCATATATTTT. It encodes CASSPWDRGLGNTIYF.

A remark on this clone: Other DNA sequences in this specimen translate into the identical CDR3. This chain joins TRBV5-1 and TRBJ1-4; 7 bases agree with TRBD1. With 3 bases clipped from V and 4 bases from J, the junction kept 3 bases outside the gene matches. Germline V gene sequence: CDR1 SGHRS, CDR2 YFSETQ. The CDR3 length is 14 residues. In DNA, the CDR3 is TGCGCCAGCAGCTCAGGGGGAAATAATGAAAAACTGTTTTTT. Translation: CASSSGGNNEKLFF.

The chain is built from TRBV18 and TRBJ2-3; TRBD2 matches 7 bases. The junction had 7 bases not matched to a gene; V was cut back by 4 bases and J by 0 bases. The CDR3 runs to 16 residues. Germline CDR1 is KGHSH and CDR2 is LQKENI. The CDR3 nucleotides read TGTGCCAGCTCACGGTCCGCGGGGGAAAGCACAGATACGCAGTATTTT. Translating gives CASSRSAGESTDTQYF.

This rearrangement joins TRBV2 to TRBJ2-7; 8 bases are a match to TRBD1. Germline V gene lookup returns CDR1 SNHLY and CDR2 FYNNEI. CDR3 length: 14 residues. Trimming cost V 7 bases and J 5 bases; bases outside gene matches: 10. This chain's CDR3 is CASKRTGLVNEQYF. The CDR3 coding sequence is TGTGCCAGCAAAAGGACAGGGTTGGTCAACGAGCAGTACTTC.

The chain is built from TRBV19 and TRBJ1-5; the D is unclear. The CDR3 extends over 14 amino acids. The V gene lost 5 bases and the J gene lost 9 bases, with 17 bases spanning the gap. Germline values: CDR1 LNHDA, CDR2 SQIVND (reference sequence). The CDR3 region is CASSPVPYFTPQHF. CDR3 bases: TGTGCCAGTAGTCCCGTTCCCTATTTTACGCCCCAGCATTTT.

The chain has TRBV6-5 and TRBJ2-4, with 15 bases aligning to TRBD2. Germline V lookup: CDR1 MNHEY, CDR2 SVGAGI. CDR3 length: 15 amino acids. V gave up 7 bases and J gave up 8 bases; unmatched junction bases: 6. This CDR3 reads CASNSGLAGGYIQYF. The DNA for the CDR3 is TGTGCCAGCAATTCGGGACTAGCGGGAGGTTACATTCAGTACTTC.

A few counts support this clone. The V and J genes are TRBV11-3 and TRBJ2-1, with 10 bases aligning to TRBD2. V shed 1 base and J 6 bases; nucleotides not matched to a gene: 6. The CDR3 contains 16 residues. CDR1 and CDR2 from the germline V gene are SGHNT and YENEEA. The CDR3 here is CASSLGASGSTNEQFF. CDR3 coding DNA: TGTGCCAGCAGCTTAGGTGCTAGCGGGAGTACCAATGAGCAGTTCTTC.